The 31 T cell receptor beta chains given below trace back to one sample, sequenced in a study of PD-1 blockade in classical Hodgkin lymphoma (dated by TCRdb to about 2020). The sample's time point label, in plain terms: newly diagnosed, previously untreated cHL patient sample. Magnetic negative selection with a Miltenyi CD8+ T cell isolation kit was used to purify CD8+ T cells from thawed PBMCs. Library construction relied on the immunoSEQ multiplex PCR assay. The table comes from immuneACCESS by way of TCRdb, which keeps in-frame sequences with V and J called. Part of the clones is missing from these tables; in studies checked, under half for an unresolved V gene and the rest for unknown reasons. For this sample the table gives fewer than 3,500 clones, of which approximately 80% were detected only once. The leading ten clones occupy around 15% of the sample. Sequencing was performed on CD8+ T cells from blood. Receptor source: a human donor with classical Hodgkin lymphoma.

This clone was detected only once. V gene TRBV6-6 combines with J gene TRBJ1-4; 7 bases fit TRBD1. CDR1 and CDR2 from the germline V gene are MNHNY and SVGAGI (reference sequence). Trimming took 0 bases from V and 7 from J; bases not matched to a gene: 2. The CDR3 consists of 14 residues. The CDR3 loop is CASSYSGGSEKLFF. In DNA, the CDR3 is TGTGCCAGCAGTTACTCAGGGGGCAGTGAAAAACTGTTTTTT.

The CDR3, as DNA: TGTGCCAGCTCGGACAGGGGGGGAGAGACCCAGTACTTC. Its translation: CASSDRGGETQYF. The chain uses TRBV27 and TRBJ2-5; 10 bases are a match to TRBD1. With 8 bases clipped from V and 4 bases from J, the junction kept 4 bases outside the gene matches. Germline-derived CDR1 and CDR2 are MNHEY and SMNVEV (reference sequence). The CDR3 covers 13 residues.

The chain uses TRBV28 and TRBJ2-2; 11 nucleotides match TRBD2. CDR3 length: 16 residues. CDR1 is MDHEN, CDR2 SYDVKM, per germline. The V gene end was trimmed by 6 bases and the J gene end by 5 bases; junction bases not matched to a gene: 8. CDR3: CASSQLAGDQTGELFF. CDR3 DNA: TGTGCCAGCAGCCAACTAGCGGGAGATCAAACCGGGGAGCTGTTTTTT. The full variable domain, rest sourced from reference TRBV28 and TRBJ2-2, is DVKVTQSSRYLVKRTGEKVFLECVQDMDHENMFWYRQDPGLGLRLIYFSYDVKMKEKGDIPEGYSVSREKKERFSLILESASTNQTSMYLCASSQLAGDQTGELFFGEGSRLTVL.

This clone came up once. V gene TRBV5-5 combines with J gene TRBJ1-2, with a weak D call TRBD1 (5 bases). V was cut by 2 bases and J by 4 bases, with 15 bases left in between. Germline CDR1 SGHKS, CDR2 YYEKEE (reference sequence). The CDR3 runs to 15 residues. CDR3: CASSLQVTESYGYTF. The CDR3 DNA is TGTGCCAGCAGCTTACAGGTTACGGAGAGCTATGGCTACACCTTC.

Only a few counts were recorded for this clone. The J gene is TRBJ2-7, the V gene TRBV27; no reliable D call. The CDR3 has 14 residues. Trimming took 5 bases from V and 2 from J, leaving 13 bases between them. Germline values: CDR1 MNHEY, CDR2 SMNVEV (reference sequence). The CDR3 sequence is CASSAKDRPYEQYF. CDR3 nucleotides: TGTGCCAGCAGTGCAAAGGATAGGCCCTACGAGCAGTACTTC.

This clone is large (0.1 to 1%). In DNA form, the CDR3 reads TGTGCCAGCAGCCCGGGACAGGCCAACTACGAGCAGTACTTC. It yields the protein CASSPGQANYEQYF. The rearrangement links TRBV28 to TRBJ2-7; TRBD1 matches 8 bases. The V gene end was trimmed by 6 bases and the J gene end by 3 bases; junction bases not matched to a gene: 7. This CDR3 comprises 14 residues. CDR1 MDHEN and CDR2 SYDVKM come from the germline V gene.

The chain is built from TRBV5-4 and TRBJ2-1, with TRBD2 identical over 15 bases. The CDR3 is 17 residues long. Germline CDR1 and CDR2: SGHNT and YYREEE (reference sequence). Trimming at V came to 4 bases and at J to 4 bases, leaving 6 bases not matched to a gene. This chain's CDR3 is CASSPGLAGGRYNEQFF. In DNA form, the CDR3 reads TGTGCCAGCAGCCCGGGACTAGCGGGAGGTCGGTACAATGAGCAGTTCTTC.

In its sample, this clone was seen a few times. The germline gene is not matched at one end of the junction; a read error may be the cause. V and J are TRBV5-3 and TRBJ1-2; 9 positions match TRBD1. TRBV5-3 is flagged as an ORF with uncertain function. This CDR3 has 15 residues. CDR3 DNA: TGTGCCAGCAGCTGGGACAGGGAGTTATTTGGAGGCTACACCTTC. Its translation: CASSWDRELFGGYTF.

This chain joins TRBV9 and TRBJ2-3, with TRBD2 as a possible D gene (5 bases). Germline CDR1 and CDR2: SGDLS and YYNGEE. The CDR3 runs 19 residues. V lost 0 bases to trimming and J lost 0 bases, with 20 bases between them. The CDR3 DNA follows: TGTGCCAGCAGCGTAGTACCCAGTGGCGGGCTGACTAGCACAGATACGCAGTATTTT. It specifies CASSVVPSGGLTSTDTQYF.

This chain joins TRBV7-8 and TRBJ2-7; D gene uncertain. Looked up from germline, CDR1 is SGHVS and CDR2 is FQNEAQ. The CDR3 consists of 11 residues. Between the trimmed V and J ends, which lost 5 bases and 6 bases, there was a span of 8 bases. CDR3 in DNA: TGTGCCAGCAGCCCTTCGGTCGAGCAGTACTTC. Protein product: CASSPSVEQYF.

This clone was seen a single time. This rearrangement joins TRBV30 to TRBJ2-1, with D uncertain. V was trimmed by 2 bases and J by 6 bases, leaving 11 bases between them. This CDR3 is built from 13 residues. In germline, CDR1 is GTSNPN, CDR2 SVGIG (reference sequence). Here the CDR3 DNA reads TGTGCCTGGAGTTTGGGCAGAGGCAATGAGCAGTTCTTC. This gives the protein CAWSLGRGNEQFF.

The chain has TRBV7-6 and TRBJ1-6, with D possibly being TRBD1 (5 bases). The CDR3 covers 15 residues. V was trimmed by 1 base and J by 7 bases, leaving 11 bases between them. CDR1 and CDR2 from the germline V gene are SGHVS and FNYEAQ. The CDR3 reads CASSLGAGSNSPLHF. In DNA, the CDR3 is TGTGCCAGCAGCTTAGGGGCAGGGTCGAATTCACCCCTCCACTTT.

Here the CDR3 reads CACDREIYEQYF. CDR3 in DNA: TGTGCCTGTGACAGGGAAATTTACGAGCAGTACTTC. The V call is TRBV30, the J call TRBJ2-7; 7 positions agree with TRBD1. CDR1 is GTSNPN, CDR2 SVGIG, per germline (reference sequence). The trim removed 6 bases at V and 4 bases at J, leaving 6 bases unmatched. The CDR3 consists of 12 residues. The full variable domain, completed using reference TRBV30 and TRBJ2-7, is SQTIHQWPATLVQPVGSPLSLECTVEGTSNPNLYWYRQAAGRGLQLLFYSVGIGQISSEVPQNLSASRPQDRQFILSSKKLLLSDSGFYLCACDREIYEQYFGPGTRLTVT.

The chain is built from TRBV5-3 and TRBJ1-1; TRBD1 might be the D (5 bases). TRBV5-3 is designated an ORF whose function remains uncertain. The CDR3 length is 14 residues. Trimming left V 4 bases short and J 1 base short, with 11 bases between. CDR3 in DNA: TGTGCCAGAAGCGGAGGGAGGGGGAACACTGAAGCTTTCTTT. Translation: CARSGGRGNTEAFF.

The V and J genes are TRBV28 and TRBJ1-5; 7 bases match TRBD1. The J segment lost 4 bases and the V segment lost 6 bases, leaving 9 bases of the junction unmatched. From germline, CDR1 is MDHEN and CDR2 SYDVKM. There are 15 residues in the CDR3. CDR3 in DNA: TGTGCCAGCAGCTCATTCGGACAGGAGAATCAGCCCCAGCATTTT. Translation: CASSSFGQENQPQHF.

This rearrangement joins TRBV5-5 to TRBJ2-1; TRBD1 agrees at 9 bases. Looked up from germline, CDR1 is SGHKS and CDR2 is YYEKEE (reference sequence). There are 13 residues in the CDR3. Trimming removed 3 bases from V and 7 bases from J; junction bases left unmatched: 2. CDR3 in amino acids: CASSWTGVNEQFF. DNA of the CDR3: TGTGCCAGCAGCTGGACAGGGGTAAATGAGCAGTTCTTC.

This clone turned up a few times. The CDR3 DNA reads as TGTGCCAGCAGTTTAGCCGCAGGGGTCGAGGAGGGCTACACCTTC. It specifies CASSLAAGVEEGYTF. The chain is built from TRBV28 and TRBJ1-2; tentative D call: TRBD1 (6 bases). The germline gives CDR1 MDHEN, CDR2 SYDVKM. The CDR3 runs 15 residues. Trimming left V 2 bases short and J 8 bases short, with 18 bases between.

The V and J genes are TRBV19 and TRBJ2-7; 9 nucleotides align to TRBD1. The V segment lost 10 bases and the J segment 2 bases; nucleotides outside the gene matches: 9. Germline V gene lookup returns CDR1 LNHDA and CDR2 SQIVND (reference sequence). The CDR3 totals 14 residues. The CDR3 loop reads CATQPGTGTYEQYF. The CDR3 DNA is TGTGCCACTCAACCAGGGACAGGGACCTACGAGCAGTACTTC.

This clone was picked up one time. J is TRBJ1-1 and V is TRBV30; D gene unclear. The germline V and J ends were trimmed by 6 bases and 1 base, with 18 bases remaining between them. CDR1 and CDR2 from the germline V gene are GTSNPN and SVGIG (reference sequence). This CDR3 region has 15 residues. The CDR3 region has the DNA TGTGCCTGCACCTCCGCGGAGACCCAGAACACTGAAGCTTTCTTT. Its translation: CACTSAETQNTEAFF.

The chain joins TRBV7-6 to TRBJ2-5; 7 positions agree with TRBD2. Germline V lookup: CDR1 SGHVS, CDR2 FNYEAQ. V gave up 1 base and J gave up 4 bases; unmatched junction bases: 9. CDR3 length: 16 residues. CDR3: CASSLVPAGSPETQYF. The CDR3 DNA is TGTGCCAGCAGCTTAGTCCCAGCGGGATCCCCAGAGACCCAGTACTTC.

The J gene is TRBJ2-3, the V gene TRBV27; D not certain. This CDR3 is built from 13 residues. Germline CDR1 is MNHEY and CDR2 is SMNVEV (reference sequence). V gave up 7 bases and J gave up 4 bases, with 12 bases separating them. In DNA, the CDR3 is TGTGCCAGCAAGGGCGTATACGCAGATACGCAGTATTTT. Translating gives CASKGVYADTQYF.

The chain is built from TRBV11-2 and TRBJ1-2; D not certain. Germline CDR1 SGHAT, CDR2 FQNNGV. Trimming shortened V by 1 base and J by 5 bases, and 8 bases separated the two germline ends. This CDR3 contains 13 residues. The CDR3 spells CASSLVVSYGYTF. The CDR3 DNA follows: TGTGCCAGCAGCTTAGTAGTCAGTTATGGCTACACCTTC.

The chain recombines TRBV28 with TRBJ2-3, with TRBD2 matching over 10 bases. J was trimmed by 0 bases and V by 4 bases; bases with no gene match: 10. The CDR3 covers 18 residues. Germline V gene lookup returns CDR1 MDHEN and CDR2 SYDVKM. The CDR3 loop reads CASSSLLLAGLSTDTQYF. The CDR3 DNA sequence: TGTGCCAGCAGTTCCCTCCTACTAGCGGGGCTTAGCACAGATACGCAGTATTTT.

The chain joins TRBV7-2 to TRBJ2-3, with 11 bases lining up with TRBD2. The trim removed 0 bases at V and 4 bases at J, leaving 0 bases unmatched. CDR3 length: 15 residues. Germline V gene lookup returns CDR1 SGHTA and CDR2 FQGNSA. The CDR3 sequence is CASSLAGLAADTQYF. The CDR3 DNA is TGTGCCAGCAGCTTAGCGGGACTAGCGGCAGATACGCAGTATTTT.

This rearrangement joins TRBV7-8 to TRBJ1-2; no clear D gene. CDR1 is SGHVS, CDR2 FQNEAQ, per germline. V was pared by 4 bases and J by 4 bases, with 28 bases between. CDR3 length equals 19 residues. The CDR3 here is CASSSPGQDPRDRLYGYTF. The CDR3 coding sequence is TGTGCCAGCAGCTCCCCCGGCCAGGACCCGCGTGACCGCCTCTATGGCTACACCTTC.

V usage is TRBV7-3 and J usage is TRBJ2-3; 7 nucleotides line up with TRBD2. V was clipped by 2 bases and J by 1 base; unmatched bases: 3. Germline V gene sequence: CDR1 SGHTA, CDR2 FQGTGA. This CDR3 is 15 amino acids long. The CDR3 coding sequence is TGTGCCAGCAGCTTACTCGCGGGAGGCACAGATACGCAGTATTTT. This sequence encodes CASSLLAGGTDTQYF.

This clone has a single count. The CDR3 DNA sequence: TGTGCCAGCAGCGATGGACCGGACTTTTCCAATGAGCAGTTCTTC. Residues: CASSDGPDFSNEQFF. This sequence joins TRBV7-8 and TRBJ2-1, with D possibly being TRBD2 (5 bases). The CDR3 length is 15 residues. The germline CDR1 and CDR2 sequences are SGHVS and FQNEAQ. V gave up 5 bases and J gave up 6 bases, with 17 bases separating them.

The chain uses TRBV6-1 and TRBJ2-1; D is uncertain. V dropped 2 bases and J dropped 8 bases, with 13 bases sitting between them. Germline V gene lookup returns CDR1 MNHNS and CDR2 SASEGT. The CDR3 totals 14 residues. CDR3 in amino acids: CASSEWATTDEQFF. Written as DNA, the CDR3 is TGTGCCAGCAGTGAATGGGCTACTACGGATGAGCAGTTCTTC.

This chain links TRBV6-6 with TRBJ2-1; D remains unclear. This CDR3 is built from 13 residues. CDR1 MNHNY and CDR2 SVGAGI come from the germline V gene (reference sequence). V lost 8 bases to trimming and J lost 0 bases, with 8 bases between them. CDR3 DNA sequence: TGTGCCAGCGATCCCACCTCCTACAATGAGCAGTTCTTC. Amino acid sequence: CASDPTSYNEQFF.

This clone has just a few counts. This sequence joins TRBV7-9 and TRBJ2-3; the match to TRBD2 covers 12 bases. Losses at the gene ends were 5 bases for V and 2 bases for J; bases not matched to a gene: 8. CDR1 is SEHNR, CDR2 FQNEAQ, per germline (reference sequence). The CDR3 runs to 17 residues. The CDR3 is CASSGARLAGVTDTQYF. Here the CDR3 DNA reads TGTGCCAGCAGCGGAGCTCGACTAGCGGGAGTCACAGATACGCAGTATTTT.

The chain links TRBV4-3 to TRBJ2-5; a possible D gene is TRBD2 (5 bases). CDR3 length: 16 residues. V was cut by 0 bases and J by 4 bases, with 15 bases left in between. Germline V gives CDR1 LGHNA, CDR2 YSLEER. CDR3 DNA: TGCGCCAGCAGCCAAGATCGGGCCCCGGCGGGAGAGACCCAGTACTTC. This sequence encodes CASSQDRAPAGETQYF.